What follows are 29 T cell receptor beta chains derived from one specimen sequenced in a study of blood T cell repertoires in COVID-19. Assay: immunoSEQ multiplex PCR; the TCRdb copy retains only in-frame clones and omits some. The data show some 160,000 clones, with approximately 90% seen just once and roughly 2% held by the top ten. Sequenced input: peripheral blood. These receptors were obtained from a middle-aged man who had recovered from COVID-19.

The V and J genes are TRBV27 and TRBJ1-3; no definite D call. CDR1 is MNHEY and CDR2 is SMNVEV in the germline V gene (reference sequence). The CDR3 length is 15 residues. V gave up 5 bases and J gave up 1 base, with 12 bases separating them. The chain's CDR3 is CASSPTGGSGNTIYF. CDR3 in DNA: TGTGCCAGCAGTCCGACTGGAGGGTCTGGAAACACCATATATTTT.

J is TRBJ2-1 and V is TRBV5-1, with D unclear. The CDR3 has 14 residues. The V end lost 0 bases, the J end lost 2 bases, and 6 bases lay between the germline ends. Germline V CDR1 and CDR2: SGHRS, YFSETQ. The CDR3 DNA follows: TGCGCCAGCAGCTTGGTTTCAGCCTACAATGAGCAGTTCTTC. It is translated as CASSLVSAYNEQFF.

The DNA of the CDR3 is TGTGCCAGCATCCCCTCGGGGACAGGGAACTACGAGCAGTACTTC. Its translation: CASIPSGTGNYEQYF. The J gene is TRBJ2-7, the V gene TRBV28, with 9 bases lining up with TRBD1. The V and J ends lost 7 bases and 3 bases, in that order; junction bases with no gene match: 10. The V gene's germline CDR1 is MDHEN and CDR2 SYDVKM. This CDR3 comprises 15 residues.

This chain connects TRBV4-1 to TRBJ1-1; TRBD1 is a possible D gene (6 bases). CDR1 and CDR2 (germline): MGHRA, YSYEKL. This CDR3 has 16 residues. The ends were cut back, 1 base at V and 0 bases at J, with 12 bases in the middle. CDR3: CASSQVIAGVNTEAFF. CDR3 nucleotides: TGCGCCAGCAGCCAAGTAATCGCAGGGGTGAACACTGAAGCTTTCTTT.

DNA of the CDR3: TGCGCCAGCAGTCCCGGGGACAGGGGGTCAGATACGCAGTATTTT. It yields the protein CASSPGDRGSDTQYF. The V gene is TRBV5-1, the J gene TRBJ2-3, with 11 nucleotides matching TRBD1. Germline CDR1 SGHRS, CDR2 YFSETQ. V dropped 5 bases and J dropped 4; count of bases not matched to a gene: 6. This CDR3 region has 15 residues.

This rearrangement joins TRBV12-3 or TRBV12-4 to TRBJ1-1; D gene uncertain. V was pared by 3 bases and J by 2 bases, with 7 bases between. The CDR3 runs to 13 residues. CDR3 region: CASSFTINTEAFF. The CDR3, as DNA: TGTGCCAGCAGTTTCACAATTAACACTGAAGCTTTCTTT.

This rearrangement joins TRBV11-2 to TRBJ2-1; 10 bases map to TRBD1. The V gene's germline CDR1 is SGHAT and CDR2 FQNNGV. This CDR3 is built from 15 residues. The J segment lost 8 bases and the V segment lost 4 bases, leaving 8 bases of the junction unmatched. CDR3 residues: CASSSTGTGVDEQFF. The CDR3 region has the DNA TGTGCCAGCAGCTCAACCGGGACAGGGGTGGATGAGCAGTTCTTC.

The chain combines TRBV19 with TRBJ2-1, with a possible D match to TRBD2 (7 bases). Germline V gene lookup returns CDR1 LNHDA and CDR2 SQIVND (reference sequence). The CDR3 totals 15 residues. Trimming cost V 5 bases and J 3 bases, with 14 bases left between them. The CDR3 coding sequence is TGTGCCAGTAGTCCCCGAGGGGGGGTCTACAATGAGCAGTTCTTC. Translation gives CASSPRGGVYNEQFF. Looking up the rest from reference TRBV19 and TRBJ2-1 gives the full variable domain: DGGITQSPKYLFRKEGQNVTLSCEQNLNHDAMYWYRQDPGQGLRLIYYSQIVNDFQKGDIAEGYSVSREKKESFPLTVTSAQKNPTAFYLCASSPRGGVYNEQFFGPGTRLTVL.

This clone was counted between two and nine times. The V and J genes are TRBV28 and TRBJ1-2, with D perhaps TRBD1 (5 bases). Per germline, CDR1 MDHEN and CDR2 SYDVKM. The V gene lost 7 bases and the J gene lost 4 bases, with 19 bases spanning the gap. This CDR3 spans 15 amino acids. The CDR3 DNA reads TGTGCCAGCATGGCGGGGCCCGCAGGTGTCTATGGCTACACCTTC. It specifies CASMAGPAGVYGYTF.

The rearrangement uses TRBV27 and TRBJ2-2, with unresolved D. V was cut by 5 bases and J by 4 bases, with 17 bases left in between. CDR1 and CDR2 (germline): MNHEY, SMNVEV (reference sequence). This CDR3 is 16 amino acids long. Written as DNA, the CDR3 is TGTGCCAGCAGTCCGCGACCGAGGCTGGGCACCGGGGAGCTGTTTTTT. Protein: CASSPRPRLGTGELFF.

V is TRBV30 and J is TRBJ2-1; 9 bases map to TRBD2. Losses at the gene ends were 3 bases for V and 5 bases for J; bases not matched to a gene: 5. Germline assignment: CDR1 GTSNPN and CDR2 SVGIG (reference sequence). The CDR3 sequence is 14 residues long. The CDR3 spells CAWRAGGRNNEQFF. CDR3 nucleotide sequence: TGTGCCTGGAGGGCGGGAGGGCGGAACAATGAGCAGTTCTTC. The variable domain in full, with the rest retrieved from reference TRBV30 and TRBJ2-1, is SQTIHQWPATLVQPVGSPLSLECTVEGTSNPNLYWYRQAAGRGLQLLFYSVGIGQISSEVPQNLSASRPQDRQFILSSKKLLLSDSGFYLCAWRAGGRNNEQFFGPGTRLTVL.

This chain joins TRBV7-2 and TRBJ1-5; D not certain. The germline V gene encodes CDR1 SGHTA and CDR2 FQGNSA. The CDR3 is made up of 13 amino acids. V was shortened by 2 bases and J by 4 bases, with 6 bases between the two germline ends. The DNA for the CDR3 is TGTGCCAGCAGCTTACTTTTGAATCAGCCCCAGCATTTT. Translating gives CASSLLLNQPQHF.

The chain recombines TRBV29-1 with TRBJ1-2; 10 bases are a match to TRBD1. The CDR3 sequence is 14 residues long. Germline values: CDR1 SQVTM, CDR2 ANQGSEA. V trimming: 7 bases; J trimming: 2 bases; junction bases outside the gene matches: 7. The CDR3 is CSAYGQGVNYGYTF. The DNA for the CDR3 is TGCAGCGCCTACGGACAGGGGGTCAACTATGGCTACACCTTC.

The J gene is TRBJ1-1, the V gene TRBV9; 7 nucleotides match TRBD1. Germline trimming cut 4 bases from V and 1 base from J; bases unmatched to any gene: 7. In germline, CDR1 is SGDLS, CDR2 YYNGEE. The CDR3 loop spans 15 amino acids. The CDR3 DNA reads TGTGCCAGCAGCCCGGGACAGTTTCAGAACACTGAAGCTTTCTTT. Its translation is CASSPGQFQNTEAFF.

The chain links TRBV3-1 (or the pseudogene TRBV3-2) to TRBJ1-4, with D possibly being TRBD1 (6 bases). The V end was cut by 6 bases, the J end by 7 bases, with 15 bases between. The germline CDR1 and CDR2 sequences are LGHDT and YNNKEL (reference sequence). CDR3 length: 14 residues. In DNA, the CDR3 is TGTGCCAGCAGTGCAACAGGGTCCTTTGAAAAACTGTTTTTT. Its protein is CASSATGSFEKLFF.

V usage is TRBV7-3 and J usage is TRBJ2-1; D is possibly TRBD2 (6 bases). From germline, CDR1 is SGHTA and CDR2 FQGTGA. The CDR3 has 15 amino acids. Trimming took off 5 bases at V and 4 bases at J, with 15 bases between the two ends. As DNA, the CDR3 is TGTGCCAGCAGCCTTGGAGGGGATACTTACAATGAGCAGTTCTTC. It yields the protein CASSLGGDTYNEQFF.

The chain joins TRBV30 to TRBJ2-1; TRBD2 agrees at 7 bases. The CDR3 extends over 15 amino acids. Germline CDR1 and CDR2: GTSNPN and SVGIG (reference sequence). With V trimmed by 2 bases and J by 2 bases, 6 bases remained unmatched. CDR3 sequence (DNA): TGTGCCTGGAGTCGGACTAGAGGGACCTACAATGAGCAGTTCTTC. Protein sequence: CAWSRTRGTYNEQFF.

This clone was recorded only once. J is TRBJ2-6 and V is TRBV2, with 8 bases fitting TRBD1. CDR3 length: 17 residues. Germline CDR1 SNHLY, CDR2 FYNNEI. Trimming at V came to 5 bases and at J to 0 bases, leaving 6 bases not matched to a gene. In DNA, the CDR3 is TGTGCCAGCAGTTACGGGACAGGTAGCTCTGGGGCCAACGTCCTGACTTTC. As protein: CASSYGTGSSGANVLTF.

This clone occurred once. This chain uses TRBV14 with TRBJ2-1, with D possibly matching TRBD1 (5 bases). The CDR3 covers 16 residues. In germline, CDR1 is SGHDN, CDR2 FVKESK. Trimming removed 4 bases at V and 0 bases at J, with 13 bases between. This CDR3 reads CASSPLGQNSYNEQFF. CDR3 in DNA: TGTGCCAGCAGCCCGTTGGGGCAGAACTCCTACAATGAGCAGTTCTTC.

The genes are TRBV28 and TRBJ2-7; 7 nucleotides match TRBD2. CDR3 length: 13 residues. The V and J ends lost 7 bases and 5 bases, in that order; junction bases with no gene match: 8. Germline V gene sequence: CDR1 MDHEN, CDR2 SYDVKM. CDR3: CASTPGRADEQYF. The CDR3 coding sequence is TGTGCCAGCACCCCTGGGAGGGCGGACGAGCAGTACTTC. Variable domain in full (rest from reference TRBV28 and TRBJ2-7): DVKVTQSSRYLVKRTGEKVFLECVQDMDHENMFWYRQDPGLGLRLIYFSYDVKMKEKGDIPEGYSVSREKKERFSLILESASTNQTSMYLCASTPGRADEQYFGPGTRLTVT.

This chain's CDR3 is CASRPSDRVNTEAFF. In DNA form, the CDR3 reads TGTGCCAGCAGGCCATCCGACAGGGTGAACACTGAAGCTTTCTTT. The gene calls are TRBV2 and TRBJ1-1; 7 bases agree with TRBD1. The trim removed 6 bases at V and 0 bases at J, leaving 7 bases unmatched. The germline V gene encodes CDR1 SNHLY and CDR2 FYNNEI. This CDR3 comprises 15 residues.

V usage is TRBV2 and J usage is TRBJ1-6, with D possibly matching TRBD1 (6 bases). This CDR3 has 13 residues. Germline CDR1 reads SNHLY; CDR2 reads FYNNEI. V shed 4 bases and J shed 8 bases, with 9 bases lying between them. The CDR3 protein is CASSVNRDSPLHF. CDR3 DNA: TGTGCCAGCAGTGTAAACAGGGATTCACCCCTCCACTTT.

The chain recombines TRBV19 with TRBJ2-3; D unresolved. V was pared by 6 bases and J by 6 bases, with 16 bases between. The CDR3 has 14 amino acids. The V gene's germline CDR1 is LNHDA and CDR2 SQIVND (reference sequence). DNA for the CDR3: TGTGCCAGTAGAGCCACTCTGGCCGGGGATACGCAGTATTTT. It yields the protein CASRATLAGDTQYF.

This clone was recorded once. The chain has TRBV4-1 and TRBJ2-3, with D possibly matching TRBD1 (6 bases). Germline CDR1 MGHRA, CDR2 YSYEKL. V was trimmed by 2 bases and J by 11 bases, leaving 14 bases between them. The CDR3 sequence is 13 residues long. The CDR3 DNA reads TGCGCCAGCAGCCAAATGACAGGTCGCGGGCAGTATTTT. Its protein product is CASSQMTGRGQYF.

The genes are TRBV6-5 and TRBJ2-1, with TRBD1 identical over 8 bases. Germline V gene sequence: CDR1 MNHEY, CDR2 SVGAGI. Trimming at V came to 2 bases and at J to 8 bases, leaving 8 bases not matched to a gene. The CDR3 has 15 residues. The CDR3 spells CASSYGDRRRDEQFF. The CDR3 bases are TGTGCCAGCAGTTACGGGGACAGGAGGAGGGATGAGCAGTTCTTC.

The rearrangement uses TRBV5-1 and TRBJ2-3, with 9 positions matching TRBD1. CDR3 size: 18 residues. V shed 4 bases, J shed 1 base, and the junction held 13 bases outside the gene matches. Germline loops: CDR1 SGHRS, CDR2 YFSETQ. The CDR3 is CASSGEDRGVWGTDTQYF. The CDR3 DNA reads as TGCGCCAGCAGCGGGGAGGACAGGGGAGTTTGGGGCACAGATACGCAGTATTTT.

The rearrangement links TRBV7-2 to TRBJ2-1; TRBD2 matches at 8 bases. Germline CDR1 and CDR2: SGHTA and FQGNSA. The length of the CDR3 is 15 residues. V was clipped by 4 bases and J by 5 bases; unmatched bases: 7. The CDR3 loop reads CASSSLAGWNNEQFF. The CDR3 nucleotides read TGTGCCAGCAGCTCTCTAGCGGGTTGGAACAATGAGCAGTTCTTC.

The chain employs TRBV7-9 and TRBJ2-7, with D hard to call. Germline V gives CDR1 SEHNR, CDR2 FQNEAQ (reference sequence). The CDR3 extends over 13 amino acids. Trimming pared 1 base from V and 2 bases from J, leaving 6 bases between. The CDR3 reads CASSLGVAYEQYF. The CDR3 DNA follows: TGTGCCAGCAGCTTAGGCGTTGCCTACGAGCAGTACTTC.

The chain carries TRBV6-5 and TRBJ1-3, with TRBD1 as a possible D gene (5 bases). CDR1 MNHEY and CDR2 SVGAGI come from the germline V gene. V was clipped by 2 bases and J by 4 bases, with 12 bases between them. The CDR3 runs to 15 residues. In nucleotides, the CDR3 is TGTGCCAGCAGTTACGGGCAGGGCCCCGGAAACACCATATATTTT. Protein: CASSYGQGPGNTIYF.